The entry that follows covers one T cell receptor (beta chain) sequence. The antigen is undetermined. In the PCR, 60 Vbeta and 13 Jbeta primers were used. Assay used: immunoSEQ multiplex PCR; TCRdb lists only in-frame clones, some missing. The repertoire holds some 110,000 clones, 70% seen once, with around 9% in the top ten. Germline CDR1 is SQVTM and CDR2 is ANQGSEA. V dropped 4 bases and J dropped 2 bases, with 17 bases sitting between them. There are 15 residues in the CDR3. These data belong to a study of cytomegalovirus exposure and HLA in healthy donors. Study background: Caucasian-associated ancestry cluster membership applied to about 77% of under 450 genotyped donors. Study observations and caveats: Data from an earlier analysis indicated that most TCR beta V segments were productive either about 90% or about 30% of the time. Certain indistinguishable V segments, among them TRBV6-2 and TRBV6-3, were excluded.

The receptor comes from a man aged 25 to 40 in good health and CMV-seropositive. This chain joins TRBV29-1 and TRBJ1-1, with D hard to call. The sequencing input was PBMCs. In DNA, the CDR3 is TGCAGCGTTGCTCGGCGGGGTTTAGGAAACACTGAAGCTTTCTTT. Translation: CSVARRGLGNTEAFF.